These 10 T cell receptor beta chains came from one sample sequenced in a study of glioma-infiltrating T cells. TCR alpha and beta CDR3 regions were amplified from RNA using iRepertoire nested multiplex PCR. A single record per CDR3 protein comes from TCRdb applying MiXCR to the multiplex PCR reads. The repertoire has 110,000 or so distinct CDR3 sequences, 25% of them found once; the top ten carry about a third. Source material: glioma tissue, nonneoplastic brain tissue, or PBMCs (not recorded which). These receptors originate from a human donor with low-grade glioma or glioblastoma, undergoing nonglioma brain surgery, or in good health (not recorded which).

Many counts were recorded for this clonotype. The chain is built from TRBV5-1 and TRBJ1-1; D perhaps matches TRBD1 (5 bases). The CDR3 length is 14 residues. Germline V gene lookup returns CDR1 SGHRS and CDR2 YFSETQ. V was pared by 0 bases and J by 1 base, with 7 bases between. The CDR3 DNA reads as TGCGCCAGCAGCTTGGTCCAGGGGAACACTGAAGCTTTCTTT. Amino acid sequence: CASSLVQGNTEAFF. The entire variable domain, with the rest obtained from reference TRBV5-1 and TRBJ1-1, is as follows: KAGVTQTPRYLIKTRGQQVTLSCSPISGHRSVSWYQQTPGQGLQFLFEYFSETQRNKGNFPGRFSGRQFSNSRSEMNVSTLELGDSALYLCASSLVQGNTEAFFGQGTRLTVV.

The chain uses TRBV11-2 and TRBJ2-1; 7 bases are a match to TRBD2. V lost 1 base and J lost 9; bases outside the gene matches: 6. The CDR3 totals 14 residues. CDR1 SGHAT and CDR2 FQNNGV come from the germline V gene. The CDR3 reads CASSLASSGFEQFF. Here the CDR3 DNA reads TGTGCCAGCAGCTTAGCTTCTAGCGGATTTGAGCAGTTCTTC.

In nucleotides, the CDR3 is TGCGCCAGCAGCTTGGCCGGCGACAGCCGACTTGGCTACACCTTC. This translates into CASSLAGDSRLGYTF. The chain links TRBV5-1 to TRBJ1-2; D perhaps matches TRBD1 (5 bases). The CDR3 is 15 amino acids. V was trimmed by 0 bases and J by 7 bases, leaving 16 bases between them. Looked up from germline, CDR1 is SGHRS and CDR2 is YFSETQ.

This clonotype was observed a handful of times. The chain joins TRBV29-1 to TRBJ2-1, with D tentatively TRBD2 (5 bases). Germline V lookup: CDR1 SQVTM, CDR2 ANQGSEA. V lost 6 bases and J lost 4, with 19 bases in between. The CDR3 loop spans 15 amino acids. This chain's CDR3 is CSVGKDSTFYNEQFF. CDR3 bases: TGCAGCGTCGGGAAGGACTCAACTTTTTACAATGAGCAGTTCTTC.

Ten or more counts support this clonotype. V and J are TRBV7-2 and TRBJ1-1; D is perhaps TRBD1 (5 bases). Germline CDR1 reads SGHTA; CDR2 reads FQGNSA. CDR3 length: 15 amino acids. V lost 3 bases and J lost 1, with 12 bases in between. CDR3 residues: CASSFLGTANTEAFF. In DNA form, the CDR3 reads TGTGCCAGCAGCTTCCTCGGGACGGCGAACACTGAAGCTTTCTTT.

This clonotype was counted only a few times. The chain couples TRBV12-3 or TRBV12-4 to TRBJ1-1, with a weak D call TRBD1 (5 bases). This CDR3 contains 15 residues. The V gene lost 1 base and the J gene lost 5 bases, with 14 bases spanning the gap. The CDR3 region is CASSLEWGAETEAFF. DNA for the CDR3: TGTGCCAGCAGTTTAGAGTGGGGCGCGGAGACTGAAGCTTTCTTT.

This clonotype was observed at least ten times. The V call is TRBV3-1, the J call TRBJ1-2, with D possibly being TRBD1 (5 bases). This CDR3 has 16 amino acids. Germline loops: CDR1 LGHDT, CDR2 YNNKEL (reference sequence). Trimming left V 1 base short and J 1 base short, with 13 bases between. This CDR3 reads CASSQGPGRGNYGYTF. CDR3 DNA sequence: TGTGCCAGCAGCCAAGGCCCGGGGCGGGGTAACTATGGCTACACCTTC.

This clonotype was counted many times. The genes are TRBV7-6 and TRBJ2-1; the D is unclear. V lost 4 bases to trimming and J lost 1 base, with 5 bases between them. This CDR3 has 13 residues. Per germline, CDR1 SGHVS and CDR2 FNYEAQ. CDR3: CASSWQSYNEQFF. In DNA form, the CDR3 reads TGTGCCAGCAGCTGGCAGTCCTACAATGAGCAGTTCTTC.

A note on this clonotype: Since a much larger clone is just one base distant, this may be a read error. A read error is likely, as this CDR3 ends without the conserved phenylalanine or tryptophan. V is TRBV29-1 and J is TRBJ2-1; D gene unclear. Germline-derived CDR1 and CDR2 are SQVTM and ANQGSEA. The CDR3 is 11 residues long. In nucleotides, the CDR3 is TGCCGACCCCCTACCTACAATGAGCAGTTCGTC. Translation gives CRPPTYNEQFV.

Only a few counts were recorded for this clonotype. The chain is built from TRBV4-1 and TRBJ2-4; tentatively, D is TRBD1 (6 bases). This CDR3 is 20 amino acids long. V was pared by 1 base and J by 2 bases, with 24 bases between. The germline V gene has CDR1 MGHRA and CDR2 YSYEKL. The CDR3 DNA reads as TGCGCCAGCAGCCAAGCCCCCGTCGCCAGGGGCCCATTGACCAAAAACATTCAGTACTTC. It codes for CASSQAPVARGPLTKNIQYF.